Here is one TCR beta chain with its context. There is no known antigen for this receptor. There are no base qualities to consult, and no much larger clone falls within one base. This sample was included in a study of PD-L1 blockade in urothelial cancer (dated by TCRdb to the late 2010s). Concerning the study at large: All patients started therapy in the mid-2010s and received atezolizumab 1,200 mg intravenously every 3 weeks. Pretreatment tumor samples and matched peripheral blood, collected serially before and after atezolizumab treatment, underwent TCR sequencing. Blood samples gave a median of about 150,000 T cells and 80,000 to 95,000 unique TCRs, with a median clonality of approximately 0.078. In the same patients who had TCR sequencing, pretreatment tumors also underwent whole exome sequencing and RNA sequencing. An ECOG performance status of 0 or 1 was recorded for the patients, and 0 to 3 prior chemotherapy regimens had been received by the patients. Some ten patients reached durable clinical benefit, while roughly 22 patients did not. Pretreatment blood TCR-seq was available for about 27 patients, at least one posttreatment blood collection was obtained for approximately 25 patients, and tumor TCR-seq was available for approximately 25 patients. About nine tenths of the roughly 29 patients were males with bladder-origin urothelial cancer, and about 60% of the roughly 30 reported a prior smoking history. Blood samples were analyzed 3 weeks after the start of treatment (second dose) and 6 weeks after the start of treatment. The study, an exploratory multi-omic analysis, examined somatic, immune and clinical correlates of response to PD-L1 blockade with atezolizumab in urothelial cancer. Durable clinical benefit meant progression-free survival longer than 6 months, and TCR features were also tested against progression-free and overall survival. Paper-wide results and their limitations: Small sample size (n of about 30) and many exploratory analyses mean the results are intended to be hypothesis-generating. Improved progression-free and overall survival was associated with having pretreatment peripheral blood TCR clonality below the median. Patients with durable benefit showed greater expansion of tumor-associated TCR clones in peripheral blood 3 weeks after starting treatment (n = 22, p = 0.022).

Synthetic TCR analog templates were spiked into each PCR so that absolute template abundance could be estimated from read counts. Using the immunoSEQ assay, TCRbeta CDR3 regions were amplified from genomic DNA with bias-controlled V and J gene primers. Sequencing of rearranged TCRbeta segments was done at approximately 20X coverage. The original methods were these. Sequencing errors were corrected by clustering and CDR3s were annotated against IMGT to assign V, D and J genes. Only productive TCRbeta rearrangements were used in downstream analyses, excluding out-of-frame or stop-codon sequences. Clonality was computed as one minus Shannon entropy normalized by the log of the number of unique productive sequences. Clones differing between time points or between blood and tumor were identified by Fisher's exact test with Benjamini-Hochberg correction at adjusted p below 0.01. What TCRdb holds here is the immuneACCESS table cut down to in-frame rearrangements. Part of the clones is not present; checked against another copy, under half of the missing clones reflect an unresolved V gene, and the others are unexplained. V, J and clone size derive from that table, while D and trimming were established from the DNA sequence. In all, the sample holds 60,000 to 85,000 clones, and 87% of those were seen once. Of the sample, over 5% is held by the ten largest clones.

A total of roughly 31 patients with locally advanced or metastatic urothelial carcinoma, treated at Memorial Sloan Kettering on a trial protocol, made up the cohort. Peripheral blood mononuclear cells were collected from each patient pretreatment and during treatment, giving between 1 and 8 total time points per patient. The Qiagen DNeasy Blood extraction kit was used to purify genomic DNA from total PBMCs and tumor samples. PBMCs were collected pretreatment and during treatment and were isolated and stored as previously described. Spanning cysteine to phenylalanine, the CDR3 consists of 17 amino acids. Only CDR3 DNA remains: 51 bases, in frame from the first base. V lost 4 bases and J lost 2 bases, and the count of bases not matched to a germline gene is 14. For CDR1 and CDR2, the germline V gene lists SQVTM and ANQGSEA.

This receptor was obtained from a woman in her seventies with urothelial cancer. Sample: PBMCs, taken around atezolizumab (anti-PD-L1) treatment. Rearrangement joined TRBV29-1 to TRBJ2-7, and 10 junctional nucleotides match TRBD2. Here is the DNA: TGCAGCGTTGTATTCCTAGCGGGAGCCACCCATACCTACGAGCAGTACTTC. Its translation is CSVVFLAGATHTYEQYF.